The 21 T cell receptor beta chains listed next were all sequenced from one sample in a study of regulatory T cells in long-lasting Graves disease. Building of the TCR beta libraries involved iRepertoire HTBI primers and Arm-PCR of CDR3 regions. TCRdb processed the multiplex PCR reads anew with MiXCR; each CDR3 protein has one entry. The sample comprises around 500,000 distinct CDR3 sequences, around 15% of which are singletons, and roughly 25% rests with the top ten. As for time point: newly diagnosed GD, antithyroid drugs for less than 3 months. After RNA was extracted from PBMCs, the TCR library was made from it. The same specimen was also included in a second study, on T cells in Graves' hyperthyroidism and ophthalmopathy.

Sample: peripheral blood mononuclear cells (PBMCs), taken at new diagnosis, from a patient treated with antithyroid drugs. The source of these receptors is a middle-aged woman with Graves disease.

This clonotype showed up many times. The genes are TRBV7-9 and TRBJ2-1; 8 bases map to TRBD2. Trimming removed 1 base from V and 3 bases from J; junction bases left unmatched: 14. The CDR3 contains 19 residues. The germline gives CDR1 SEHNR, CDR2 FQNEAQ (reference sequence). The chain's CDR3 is CASSLGGGGGSTNYNEQFF. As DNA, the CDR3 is TGTGCCAGCAGCTTAGGTGGCGGCGGGGGGTCGACGAACTACAATGAGCAGTTCTTC. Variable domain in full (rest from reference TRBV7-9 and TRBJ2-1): DTGVSQNPRHKITKRGQNVTFRCDPISEHNRLYWYRQTLGQGPEFLTYFQNEAQLEKSRLLSDRFSAERPKGSFSTLEIQRTEQGDSAMYLCASSLGGGGGSTNYNEQFFGPGTRLTVL.

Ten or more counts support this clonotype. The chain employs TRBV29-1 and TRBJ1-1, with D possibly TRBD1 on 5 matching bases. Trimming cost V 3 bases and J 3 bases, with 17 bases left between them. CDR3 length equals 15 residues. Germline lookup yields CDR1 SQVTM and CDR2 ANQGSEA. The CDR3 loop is CSVEGGLGGYTEAFF. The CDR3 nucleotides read TGCAGCGTTGAGGGGGGACTTGGAGGGTACACTGAAGCTTTCTTT.

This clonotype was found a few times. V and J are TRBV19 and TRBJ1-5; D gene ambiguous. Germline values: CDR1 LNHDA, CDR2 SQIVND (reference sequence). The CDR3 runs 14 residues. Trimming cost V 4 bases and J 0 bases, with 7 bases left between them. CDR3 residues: CASSKGNSNQPQHF. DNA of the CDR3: TGTGCCAGTAGTAAGGGCAATAGCAATCAGCCCCAGCATTTT. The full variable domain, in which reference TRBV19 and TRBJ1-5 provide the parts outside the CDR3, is DGGITQSPKYLFRKEGQNVTLSCEQNLNHDAMYWYRQDPGQGLRLIYYSQIVNDFQKGDIAEGYSVSREKKESFPLTVTSAQKNPTAFYLCASSKGNSNQPQHFGDGTRLSIL.

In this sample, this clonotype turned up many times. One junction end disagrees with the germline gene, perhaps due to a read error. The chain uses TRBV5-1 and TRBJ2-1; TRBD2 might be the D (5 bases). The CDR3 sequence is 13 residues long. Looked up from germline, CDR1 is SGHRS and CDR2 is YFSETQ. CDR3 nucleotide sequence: TGTGCCAGCAGCCTAGGAGGTGGCGATGAGCAGTTCTTC. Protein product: CASSLGGGDEQFF.

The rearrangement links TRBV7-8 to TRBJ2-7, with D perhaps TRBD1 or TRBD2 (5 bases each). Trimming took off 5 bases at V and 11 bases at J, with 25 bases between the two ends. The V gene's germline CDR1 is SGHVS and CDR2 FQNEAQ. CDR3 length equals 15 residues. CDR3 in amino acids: CASSPTPGTPVGEYF. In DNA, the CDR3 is TGTGCCAGCAGCCCCACTCCCGGGACCCCTGTCGGGGAGTACTTC.

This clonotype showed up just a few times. CDR3 loop: CASSQGVAGRFF. The CDR3 coding sequence is TGTGCCAGCAGCCAAGGTGTAGCGGGGAGGTTCTTC. The genes are TRBV3-1 and TRBJ2-1, with 8 bases aligning to TRBD2. The junction had 5 bases not matched to a gene; V was cut back by 1 base and J by 15 bases. The CDR3 loop spans 12 amino acids. Germline V CDR1 and CDR2: LGHDT, YNNKEL (reference sequence).

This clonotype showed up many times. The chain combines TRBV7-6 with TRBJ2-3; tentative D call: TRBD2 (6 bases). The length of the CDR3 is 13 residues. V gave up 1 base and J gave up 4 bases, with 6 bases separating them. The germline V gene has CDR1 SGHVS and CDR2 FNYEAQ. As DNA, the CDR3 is TGTGCCAGCAGCTTAGGGGGGGCAGATACGCAGTATTTT. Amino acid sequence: CASSLGGADTQYF.

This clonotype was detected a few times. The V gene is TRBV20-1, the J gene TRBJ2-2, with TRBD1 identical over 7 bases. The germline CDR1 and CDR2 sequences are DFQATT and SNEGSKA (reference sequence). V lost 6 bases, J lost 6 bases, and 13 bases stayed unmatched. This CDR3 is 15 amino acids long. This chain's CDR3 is CSAPPGTGVAGELFF. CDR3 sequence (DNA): TGCAGTGCCCCACCAGGCACAGGGGTGGCCGGGGAGCTGTTTTTT.

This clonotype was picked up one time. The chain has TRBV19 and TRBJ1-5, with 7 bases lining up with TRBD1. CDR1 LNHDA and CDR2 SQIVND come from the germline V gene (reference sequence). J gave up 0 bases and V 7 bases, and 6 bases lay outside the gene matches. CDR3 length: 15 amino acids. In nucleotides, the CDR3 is TGTGCCAGTAAGGGGGCAACTAATAGCAATCAGCCCCAGCATTTT. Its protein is CASKGATNSNQPQHF.

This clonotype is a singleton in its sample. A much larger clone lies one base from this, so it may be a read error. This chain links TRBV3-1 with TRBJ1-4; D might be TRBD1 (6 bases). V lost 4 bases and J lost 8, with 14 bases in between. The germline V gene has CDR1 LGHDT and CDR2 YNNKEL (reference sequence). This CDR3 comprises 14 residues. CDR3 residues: CASSLRGVNEKLFF. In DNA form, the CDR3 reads TGTGCCAGCAGCCTCAGGGGAGTGAACGAAAAACTGTTTTTT.

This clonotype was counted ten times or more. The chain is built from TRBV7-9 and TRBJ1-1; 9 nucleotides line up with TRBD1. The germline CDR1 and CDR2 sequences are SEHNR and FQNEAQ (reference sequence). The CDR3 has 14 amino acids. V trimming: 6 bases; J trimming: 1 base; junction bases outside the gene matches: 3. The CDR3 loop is CASSPGQGNTEAFF. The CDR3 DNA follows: TGTGCCAGCAGTCCGGGACAGGGGAACACTGAAGCTTTCTTT.

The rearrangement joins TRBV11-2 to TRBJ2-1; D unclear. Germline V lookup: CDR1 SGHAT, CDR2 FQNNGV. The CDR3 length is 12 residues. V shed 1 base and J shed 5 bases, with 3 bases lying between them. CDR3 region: CASSLVNNEQFF. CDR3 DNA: TGTGCCAGCAGCTTAGTTAACAATGAGCAGTTCTTC.

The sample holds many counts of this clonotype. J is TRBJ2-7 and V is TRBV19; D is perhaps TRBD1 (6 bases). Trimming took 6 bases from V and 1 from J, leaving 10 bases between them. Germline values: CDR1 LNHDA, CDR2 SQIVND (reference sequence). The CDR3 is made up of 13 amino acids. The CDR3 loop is CASSYRVSYEQYF. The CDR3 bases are TGTGCCAGTAGCTACAGGGTGTCCTACGAGCAGTACTTC.

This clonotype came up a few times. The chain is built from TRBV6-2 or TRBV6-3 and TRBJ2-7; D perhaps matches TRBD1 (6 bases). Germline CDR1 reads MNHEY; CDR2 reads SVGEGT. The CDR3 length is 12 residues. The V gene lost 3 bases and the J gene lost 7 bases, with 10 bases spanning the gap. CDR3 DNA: TGTGCCAGCAGTTATACAGGGCGGGAGCAGTACTTC. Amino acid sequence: CASSYTGREQYF.

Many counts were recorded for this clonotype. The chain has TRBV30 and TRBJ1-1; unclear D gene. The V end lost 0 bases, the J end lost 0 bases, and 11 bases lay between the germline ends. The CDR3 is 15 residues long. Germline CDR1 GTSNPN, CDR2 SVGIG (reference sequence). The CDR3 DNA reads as TGTGCCTGGAGTGTACTGTGGGGAGTGAACACTGAAGCTTTCTTT. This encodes CAWSVLWGVNTEAFF.

The CDR3 protein is CASSFQTRGSGNTIYF. Here the CDR3 DNA reads TGTGCCAGCAGCTTCCAAACTCGGGGGTCGGGAAACACCATATATTTT. The chain recombines TRBV7-8 with TRBJ1-3; the D gene is possibly TRBD1 (5 bases). Trimming took off 3 bases at V and 4 bases at J, with 16 bases between the two ends. The CDR3 has 16 amino acids. CDR1 and CDR2 (germline): SGHVS, FQNEAQ.

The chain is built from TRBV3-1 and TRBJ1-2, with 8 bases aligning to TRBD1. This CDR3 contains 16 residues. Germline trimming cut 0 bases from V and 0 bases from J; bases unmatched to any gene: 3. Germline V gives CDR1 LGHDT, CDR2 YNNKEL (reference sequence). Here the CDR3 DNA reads TGTGCCAGCAGCCAAGACAGGGGGCCTGCTAACTATGGCTACACCTTC. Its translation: CASSQDRGPANYGYTF.

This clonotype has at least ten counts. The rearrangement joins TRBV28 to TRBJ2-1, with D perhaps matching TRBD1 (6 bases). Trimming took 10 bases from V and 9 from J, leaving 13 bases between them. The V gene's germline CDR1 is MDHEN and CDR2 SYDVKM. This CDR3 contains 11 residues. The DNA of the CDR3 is TGTGCCATCGGACAGCTGGGTGAGCAGTTCTTC. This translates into CAIGQLGEQFF.

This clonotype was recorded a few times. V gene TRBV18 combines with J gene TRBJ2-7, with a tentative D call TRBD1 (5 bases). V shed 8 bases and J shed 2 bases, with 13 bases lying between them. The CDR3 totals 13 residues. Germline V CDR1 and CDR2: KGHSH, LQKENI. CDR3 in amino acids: CASRGDRTYEQYF. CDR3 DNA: TGTGCCAGCCGAGGCGACAGAACCTACGAGCAGTACTTC.

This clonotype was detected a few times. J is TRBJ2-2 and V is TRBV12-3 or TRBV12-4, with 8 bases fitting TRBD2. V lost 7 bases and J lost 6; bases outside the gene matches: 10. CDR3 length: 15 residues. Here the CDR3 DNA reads TGTGCCAGCAATACCCATTCCGGGGGGGCCGGGGAGCTGTTTTTT. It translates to CASNTHSGGAGELFF.

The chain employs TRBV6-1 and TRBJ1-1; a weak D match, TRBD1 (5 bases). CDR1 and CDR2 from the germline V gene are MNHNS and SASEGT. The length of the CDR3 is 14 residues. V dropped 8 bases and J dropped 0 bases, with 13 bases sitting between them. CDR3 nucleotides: TGTGCCAGCGTCTGGGCAGGGATGAACACTGAAGCTTTCTTT. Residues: CASVWAGMNTEAFF.